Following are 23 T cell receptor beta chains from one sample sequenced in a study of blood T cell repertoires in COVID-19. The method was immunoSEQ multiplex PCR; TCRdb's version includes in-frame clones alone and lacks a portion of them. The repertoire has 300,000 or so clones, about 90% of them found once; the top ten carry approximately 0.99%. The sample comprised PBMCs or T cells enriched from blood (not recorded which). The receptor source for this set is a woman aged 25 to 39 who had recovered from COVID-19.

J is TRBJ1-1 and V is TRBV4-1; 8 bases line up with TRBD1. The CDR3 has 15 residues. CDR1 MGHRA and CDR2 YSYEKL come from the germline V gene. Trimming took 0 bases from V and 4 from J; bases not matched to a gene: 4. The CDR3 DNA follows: TGCGCCAGCAGCCAAGACAGGGGGCTTGTCACTGAAGCTTTCTTT. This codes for CASSQDRGLVTEAFF.

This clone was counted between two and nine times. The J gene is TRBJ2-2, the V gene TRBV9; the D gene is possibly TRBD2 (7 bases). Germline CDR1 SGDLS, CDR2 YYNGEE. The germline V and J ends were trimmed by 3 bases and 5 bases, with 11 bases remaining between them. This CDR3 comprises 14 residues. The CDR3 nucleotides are TGTGCCAGCAGCGCCGAGGGGGGGACCGGGGAGCTGTTTTTT. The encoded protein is CASSAEGGTGELFF.

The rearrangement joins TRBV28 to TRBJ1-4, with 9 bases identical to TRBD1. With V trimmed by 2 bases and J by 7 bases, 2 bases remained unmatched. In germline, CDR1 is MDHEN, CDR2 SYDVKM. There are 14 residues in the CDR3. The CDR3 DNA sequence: TGTGCCAGCAGTTTAACGGACAGGGGTGAAAAACTGTTTTTT. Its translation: CASSLTDRGEKLFF.

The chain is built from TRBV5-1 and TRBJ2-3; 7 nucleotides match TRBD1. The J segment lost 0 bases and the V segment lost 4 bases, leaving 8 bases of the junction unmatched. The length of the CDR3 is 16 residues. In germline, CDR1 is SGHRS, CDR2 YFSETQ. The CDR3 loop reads CASSTGQEPSTDTQYF. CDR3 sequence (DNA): TGCGCCAGCAGCACCGGACAGGAGCCTAGCACAGATACGCAGTATTTT.

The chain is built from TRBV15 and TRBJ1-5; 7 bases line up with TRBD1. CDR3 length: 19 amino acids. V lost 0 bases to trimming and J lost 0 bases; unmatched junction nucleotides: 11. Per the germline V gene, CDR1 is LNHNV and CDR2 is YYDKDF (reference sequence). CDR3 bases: TGTGCCACCAGCAGAGAGGTATTTGAGGGGGCTAATAGCAATCAGCCCCAGCATTTT. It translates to CATSREVFEGANSNQPQHF.

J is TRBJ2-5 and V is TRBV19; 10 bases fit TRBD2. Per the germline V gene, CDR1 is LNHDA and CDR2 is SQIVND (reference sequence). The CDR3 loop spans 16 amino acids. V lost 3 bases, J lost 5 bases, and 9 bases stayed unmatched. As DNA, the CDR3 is TGTGCCAGTAGTATGGCGGCTAGCGGGGGTAGGGAGACCCAGTACTTC. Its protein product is CASSMAASGGRETQYF.

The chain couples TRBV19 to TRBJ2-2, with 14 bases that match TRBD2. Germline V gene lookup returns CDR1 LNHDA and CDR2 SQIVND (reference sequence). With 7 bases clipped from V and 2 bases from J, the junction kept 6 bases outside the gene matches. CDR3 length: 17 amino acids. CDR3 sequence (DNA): TGTGCCAGTACCACGGGACTAGCGGGGGCCAACACCGGGGAGCTGTTTTTT. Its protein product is CASTTGLAGANTGELFF.

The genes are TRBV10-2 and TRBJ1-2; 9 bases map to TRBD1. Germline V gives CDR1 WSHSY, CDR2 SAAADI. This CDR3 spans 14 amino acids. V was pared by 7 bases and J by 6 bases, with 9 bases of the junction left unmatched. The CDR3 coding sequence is TGCGCCAGCACTGGGACAGGGTCGGCTAATGGCTACACCTTC. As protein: CASTGTGSANGYTF.

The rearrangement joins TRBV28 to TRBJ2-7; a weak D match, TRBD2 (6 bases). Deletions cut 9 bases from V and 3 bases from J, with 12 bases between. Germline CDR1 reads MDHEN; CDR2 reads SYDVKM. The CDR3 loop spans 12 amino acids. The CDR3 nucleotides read TGTGCCAGTAAACGGGGGTACTACGAGCAGTACTTC. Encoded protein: CASKRGYYEQYF.

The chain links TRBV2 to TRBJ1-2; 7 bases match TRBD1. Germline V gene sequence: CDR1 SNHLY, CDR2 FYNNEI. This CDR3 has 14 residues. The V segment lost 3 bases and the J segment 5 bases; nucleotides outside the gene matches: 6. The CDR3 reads CASSDGRQGYGYTF. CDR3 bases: TGTGCCAGCAGTGACGGACGACAGGGTTATGGCTACACCTTC.

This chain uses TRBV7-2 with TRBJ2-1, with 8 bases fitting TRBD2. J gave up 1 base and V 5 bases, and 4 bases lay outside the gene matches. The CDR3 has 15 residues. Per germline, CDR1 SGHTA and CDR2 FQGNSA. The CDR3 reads CASSPGGRSYNEQFF. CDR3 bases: TGTGCCAGCAGCCCGGGGGGGCGGTCCTACAATGAGCAGTTCTTC.

Here the CDR3 DNA reads TGTGCCAGCAGCCGACTCGGCCGGACAGTCTCAACCTCCACAGATACGCAGTATTTT. The encoded protein is CASSRLGRTVSTSTDTQYF. V usage is TRBV7-9 and J usage is TRBJ2-3; D may be TRBD1 (6 bases). There are 19 residues in the CDR3. CDR1 and CDR2 (germline): SEHNR, FQNEAQ (reference sequence). V was shortened by 5 bases and J by 2 bases, with 26 bases between the two germline ends. Based on the CDR3 plus reference TRBV7-9 and TRBJ2-3, the full variable domain is DTGVSQNPRHKITKRGQNVTFRCDPISEHNRLYWYRQTLGQGPEFLTYFQNEAQLEKSRLLSDRFSAERPKGSFSTLEIQRTEQGDSAMYLCASSRLGRTVSTSTDTQYFGPGTRLTVL.

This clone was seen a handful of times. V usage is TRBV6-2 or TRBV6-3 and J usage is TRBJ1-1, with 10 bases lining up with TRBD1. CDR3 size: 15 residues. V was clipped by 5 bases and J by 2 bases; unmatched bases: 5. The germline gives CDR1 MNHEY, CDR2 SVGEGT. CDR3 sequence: CASSRQGALNTEAFF. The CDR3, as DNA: TGTGCCAGCAGTCGACAGGGGGCCCTAAACACTGAAGCTTTCTTT.

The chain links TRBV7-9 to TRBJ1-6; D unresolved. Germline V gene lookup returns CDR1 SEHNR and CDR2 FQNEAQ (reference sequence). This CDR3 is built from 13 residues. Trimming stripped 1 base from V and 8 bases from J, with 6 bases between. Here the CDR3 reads CASSLVGDSPLHF. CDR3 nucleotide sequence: TGTGCCAGCAGCTTAGTCGGGGATTCACCCCTCCACTTT.

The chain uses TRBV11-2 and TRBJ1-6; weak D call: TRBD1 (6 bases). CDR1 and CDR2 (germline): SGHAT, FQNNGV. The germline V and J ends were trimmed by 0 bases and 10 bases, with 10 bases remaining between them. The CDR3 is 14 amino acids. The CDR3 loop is CASSLDRGHSPLHF. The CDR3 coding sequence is TGTGCCAGCAGCTTAGACAGGGGTCACTCACCCCTCCACTTT.

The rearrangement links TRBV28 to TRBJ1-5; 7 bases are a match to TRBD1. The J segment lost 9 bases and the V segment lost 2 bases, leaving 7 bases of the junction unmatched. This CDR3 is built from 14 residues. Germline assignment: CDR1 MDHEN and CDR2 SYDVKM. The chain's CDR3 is CASSLVRGRGPQHF. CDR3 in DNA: TGTGCCAGCAGTTTAGTGAGGGGGCGGGGGCCCCAGCATTTT.

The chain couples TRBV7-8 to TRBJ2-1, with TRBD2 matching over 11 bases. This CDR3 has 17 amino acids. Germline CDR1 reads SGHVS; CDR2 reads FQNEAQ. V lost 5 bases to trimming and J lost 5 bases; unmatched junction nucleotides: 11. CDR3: CASSPLGLAGGNNEQFF. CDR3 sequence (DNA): TGTGCCAGCAGCCCCCTCGGGCTAGCGGGGGGTAACAATGAGCAGTTCTTC.

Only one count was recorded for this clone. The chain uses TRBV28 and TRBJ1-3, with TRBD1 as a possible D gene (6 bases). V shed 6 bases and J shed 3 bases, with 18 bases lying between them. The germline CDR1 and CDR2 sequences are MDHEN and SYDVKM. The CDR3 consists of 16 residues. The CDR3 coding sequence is TGTGCCAGCAGACCACGGGGGGCGGAAAGTGGAAACACCATATATTTT. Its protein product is CASRPRGAESGNTIYF.

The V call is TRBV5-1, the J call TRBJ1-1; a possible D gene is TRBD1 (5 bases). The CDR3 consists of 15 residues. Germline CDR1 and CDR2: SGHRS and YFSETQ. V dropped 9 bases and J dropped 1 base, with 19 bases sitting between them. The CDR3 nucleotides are TGCGCCACCCAAGTAGGGGTTCTAGGGAACACTGAAGCTTTCTTT. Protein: CATQVGVLGNTEAFF.

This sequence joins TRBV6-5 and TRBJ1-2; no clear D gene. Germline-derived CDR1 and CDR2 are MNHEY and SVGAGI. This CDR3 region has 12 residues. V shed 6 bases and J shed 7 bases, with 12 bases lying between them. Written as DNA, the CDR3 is TGTGCCAGCAGACCCGGGGAAGGTGGCTACACCTTC. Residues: CASRPGEGGYTF.

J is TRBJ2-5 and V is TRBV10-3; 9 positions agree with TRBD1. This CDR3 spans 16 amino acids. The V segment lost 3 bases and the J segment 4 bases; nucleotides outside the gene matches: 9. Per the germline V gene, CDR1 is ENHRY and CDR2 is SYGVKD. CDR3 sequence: CAISDRDRDGRETQYF. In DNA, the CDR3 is TGTGCCATCAGTGATAGGGACAGGGATGGGCGAGAGACCCAGTACTTC.

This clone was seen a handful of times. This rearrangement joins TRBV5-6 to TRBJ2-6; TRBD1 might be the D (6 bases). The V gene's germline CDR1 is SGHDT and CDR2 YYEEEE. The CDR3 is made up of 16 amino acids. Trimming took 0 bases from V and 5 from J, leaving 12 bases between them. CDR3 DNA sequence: TGTGCCAGCAGCTTGGTGACAGGTAGGAGGGCCAACGTCCTGACTTTC. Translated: CASSLVTGRRANVLTF. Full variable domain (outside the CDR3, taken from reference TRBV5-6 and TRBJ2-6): DAGVTQSPTHLIKTRGQQVTLRCSPKSGHDTVSWYQQALGQGPQFIFQYYEEEERQRGNFPDRFSGHQFPNYSSELNVNALLLGDSALYLCASSLVTGRRANVLTFGAGSRLTVL.

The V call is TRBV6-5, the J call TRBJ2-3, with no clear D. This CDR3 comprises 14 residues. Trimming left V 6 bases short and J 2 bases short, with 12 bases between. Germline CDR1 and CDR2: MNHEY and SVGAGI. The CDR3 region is CASRLRELTDTQYF. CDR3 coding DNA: TGTGCCAGCAGGCTCCGAGAACTCACAGATACGCAGTATTTT.